This TCR beta chain was recorded in a study of beta chain features in type 1 diabetes (dated by TCRdb to 2016 to 2018). About the full investigation: Mean age, gender distribution, total cell number and subset yield did not differ between patients and healthy donors. Across all samples, about 110 million sorted cells were examined, and cell number per subset correlated strongly with RNA yield. Regulatory and stem cell-like memory subsets were isolated from only 8 patients and roughly 8 healthy donors, whereas naive and central memory subsets came from all 30 or so donors. The study compared TCRB repertoires of sorted circulating CD4+ T cell subsets between recently diagnosed type 1 diabetes patients and matched healthy donors. On the study overall, not on this receptor specifically: Only small numbers of individuals were included in the HLA sub-analyses, which left unresolved whether HLA type had any influence on TCRB rearrangement. At VDJ recombination sites, type 1 diabetes patients had fewer insertions and more deleted nucleotides, which implies abnormalities in thymic rearrangement. Naive, central memory and regulatory TCRB repertoires appeared to be more alike among patients than among healthy donors. A moderate but significant shortening of TCRB CDR3 length was observed in type 1 diabetes patients in all four CD4+ subsets. Shorter templates might be favored by PCR, yet because patient and control samples were amplified and corrected together, any such skew would affect both groups equally. Because cDNA was sequenced instead of genomic DNA, highly expressing activated cells could be over-represented, though the groups showed no difference in activation or CD3 levels.

From each donor, a single peripheral blood sample of around 120 mL on average was drawn into heparinised tubes. Naive, central memory, regulatory and stem cell-like memory CD4+ T cells were sorted on a BD FACSAria II using a panel including CD45RO, CCR7, CD25, CD127, CD95 and CD27. All sorted populations exceeded 95% purity. PBMCs were isolated immediately by Lymphoprep density gradient centrifugation and stained directly without culture. To minimize batch effects, samples were stained and sorted in pairs, one healthy donor with one patient per experiment. All of the isolated RNA was reverse transcribed with the High Capacity cDNA Reverse Transcription Kit, so expressed TCRB transcripts were sequenced. Deep immunoSEQ sequencing was performed on naive, central memory and regulatory T cell samples, with an average of about 4 million total reads per sample. After sorted cells were lysed in RLT buffer, RNA was extracted with DNase-treated RNeasy Micro or Mini kits, with the choice depending on cell number. To prevent cross-contamination, each cell subset was processed individually, whereas patient and healthy donor samples were processed jointly. TCRB sequences were amplified from cDNA with the immunoSEQ multiplex PCR, producing 87-bp fragments spanning the CDR3 region. Sequencing of the amplicons was done on the Illumina HiSeq platform. The authors' pipeline ran thus. Synthetic template baselines were used to correct PCR bias computationally, reads within Hamming distance 2 were collapsed, and singletons that could not be merged were discarded. Reads were aligned against IMGT to assign V, D and J genes, CDR3 length and insertions or deletions at six rearrangement sites. Within each subset, clonotype counts were normalized to sorted cell number, after which true diversity and Gini coefficients were computed with the tcR R package. The overlap coefficient, calculated on TCRB nucleotide sequences, was used to quantify repertoire sharing. Out-of-frame TCRB sequences from naive cells were analyzed as a proxy for the pre-selection repertoire. The source is immuneACCESS, and TCRdb retained only in-frame sequences with V and J called. Part of the clones is not carried over; for the studies checked, unresolved V genes explain less than half of this, and the remainder is unexplained. That table gives V, J and clone size, and the DNA gave D and trimming. The table for this sample lists 240,000 or so clones; roughly 20% of them were counted only once. In total, the top ten clones hold approximately 0.029% of the sample.

V was cut back by 3 bases and J by 11 bases, leaving a gap of 16 bases between them. From its cysteine to its phenylalanine, the CDR3 spans 13 amino acids. Only the CDR3 region is kept as DNA, spanning 39 bases read in frame from base 1. CDR1 and CDR2, looked up from the germline V gene (reference sequence), are SEHNR and FQNEAQ. This clone was counted a few times. The specificity of this receptor is unknown. The sample holds no much larger clone one base away, and base qualities are not on file. Specimen: naive CD4+ T cells from blood. Reading the label with the study, this specimen's cell subset or site is: true naive CD4+ T cells. The source of this sequence is a woman between 35 and 50 years old with type 1 diabetes. Recombination joined TRBV7-9 with TRBJ1-1; no D segment can be confidently identified. The DNA reads TGTGCCAGCAGCTTGGCCGACTCCCGGTCTGCTTTCTTT. This encodes CASSLADSRSAFF.